A single sample gave rise to the 9 T cell receptor beta chains below, sequenced in a study of T cell changes during pregnancy in multiple sclerosis. The assay was immunoSEQ multiplex PCR, and TCRdb's table has in-frame clones only and misses some. The sample records 100,000 or so clones, about nine tenths being singletons. This specimen was peripheral blood, taken in the second trimester of pregnancy. These receptors all stem from a female donor in good health, enrolled as a control in a pregnancy study.

This clone was observed once. The chain joins TRBV7-6 to TRBJ1-2; TRBD1 might be the D (6 bases). This CDR3 spans 13 amino acids. CDR1 and CDR2 from the germline V gene are SGHVS and FNYEAQ. With 5 bases removed from V and 8 bases from J, the gap between germline ends came to 15 bases. The CDR3 nucleotides are TGTGCCAGCAGCCCAGCAGGGGTCGGCGGCTACACCTTC. This encodes CASSPAGVGGYTF.

The chain combines TRBV2 with TRBJ2-5, with D unclear. Germline-derived CDR1 and CDR2 are SNHLY and FYNNEI. V gave up 3 bases and J gave up 1 base, with 9 bases separating them. The CDR3 has 14 amino acids. CDR3 sequence: CASSERSAQETQYF. For the CDR3, the DNA is TGTGCCAGCAGTGAGCGAAGTGCCCAAGAGACCCAGTACTTC.

CDR3 region: CASSEPSVAGSTDTQYF. DNA of the CDR3: TGTGCCAGCAGTGAGCCCTCAGTCGCGGGGAGCACAGATACGCAGTATTTT. V and J are TRBV2 and TRBJ2-3, with a weak D call TRBD2 (6 bases). The CDR3 loop spans 17 amino acids. V was cut by 3 bases and J by 0 bases, with 16 bases left in between. Germline-derived CDR1 and CDR2 are SNHLY and FYNNEI. Variable domain in full (rest from reference TRBV2 and TRBJ2-3): EPEVTQTPSHQVTQMGQEVILRCVPISNHLYFYWYRQILGQKVEFLVSFYNNEISEKSEIFDDQFSVERPDGSNFTLKIRSTKLEDSAMYFCASSEPSVAGSTDTQYFGPGTRLTVL.

DNA for the CDR3: TGTGCCAGCAGCTCCCCGGACAGCTACGAGCAGTACTTC. Amino acids: CASSSPDSYEQYF. The rearrangement links TRBV14 to TRBJ2-7; D perhaps matches TRBD1 (6 bases). Germline V lookup: CDR1 SGHDN, CDR2 FVKESK. The CDR3 consists of 13 residues. The V gene lost 5 bases and the J gene lost 3 bases, with 11 bases spanning the gap.

V gene TRBV19 combines with J gene TRBJ1-3; D is perhaps TRBD1 (5 bases). Between the trimmed V and J ends, which lost 5 bases and 4 bases, there was a span of 15 bases. The germline gives CDR1 LNHDA, CDR2 SQIVND (reference sequence). The CDR3 consists of 15 residues. CDR3 sequence (DNA): TGTGCCAGTAGTCCTCGAACAGGACTAGGAAACACCATATATTTT. This codes for CASSPRTGLGNTIYF. The full variable domain, its missing parts supplied by reference TRBV19 and TRBJ1-3, is DGGITQSPKYLFRKEGQNVTLSCEQNLNHDAMYWYRQDPGQGLRLIYYSQIVNDFQKGDIAEGYSVSREKKESFPLTVTSAQKNPTAFYLCASSPRTGLGNTIYFGEGSWLTVV.

The rearrangement uses TRBV28 and TRBJ1-1, with 7 bases lining up with TRBD1. V trimming: 5 bases; J trimming: 6 bases; junction bases outside the gene matches: 6. The CDR3 runs 13 residues. Germline CDR1 MDHEN, CDR2 SYDVKM. The CDR3 loop reads CASSLTTGSEAFF. The CDR3 DNA sequence: TGTGCCAGCAGTCTTACGACAGGGTCTGAAGCTTTCTTT. The full variable domain, rest sourced from reference TRBV28 and TRBJ1-1, is DVKVTQSSRYLVKRTGEKVFLECVQDMDHENMFWYRQDPGLGLRLIYFSYDVKMKEKGDIPEGYSVSREKKERFSLILESASTNQTSMYLCASSLTTGSEAFFGQGTRLTVV.

The chain combines TRBV30 with TRBJ1-6, with 10 bases that match TRBD1. The CDR3 contains 16 residues. Per germline, CDR1 GTSNPN and CDR2 SVGIG (reference sequence). The trim removed 0 bases at V and 4 bases at J, leaving 3 bases unmatched. In DNA form, the CDR3 reads TGTGCCTGGAGTGTGGGGGGACAGGGGTATAATTCACCCCTCCACTTT. It codes for CAWSVGGQGYNSPLHF.

V and J are TRBV7-2 and TRBJ2-7; 9 bases are shared with TRBD1. Germline V gene lookup returns CDR1 SGHTA and CDR2 FQGNSA. The ends lost 5 bases at V and 0 bases at J; junction bases unmatched: 8. The CDR3 is 16 amino acids. The CDR3 protein is CASSPNPGQGSYEQYF. Written as DNA, the CDR3 is TGTGCCAGCAGCCCCAATCCGGGACAGGGCTCCTACGAGCAGTACTTC.

This chain uses TRBV6-1 with TRBJ2-7; 7 bases agree with TRBD1. This CDR3 region has 12 residues. The germline V gene encodes CDR1 MNHNS and CDR2 SASEGT. J lost 10 bases, V lost 2 bases, and 5 bases had no gene match. The CDR3 is CASSEIGGGQYF. The DNA for the CDR3 is TGTGCCAGCAGTGAAATAGGGGGCGGCCAGTACTTC.